This T cell receptor (beta chain) comes out of a study of T cells in Graves' hyperthyroidism and ophthalmopathy. Germline V gene lookup returns CDR1 DFQATT and CDR2 SNEGSKA (reference sequence). This CDR3 comprises 11 residues. Between the trimmed V and J ends, which lost 6 bases and 9 bases, there was a span of 14 bases. It was RNA transcripts that yielded the amplified TCR beta CDR3 regions. TCR CDR3 regions were first amplified by RT-PCR with HTBI primers. Using its own MiXCR run on the multiplex PCR reads, TCRdb lists one record per CDR3 protein. The sample yields over 250,000 distinct CDR3 sequences, around 22% seen once.

This sequence joins TRBV20-1 and TRBJ2-5; possibly TRBD2 for D (7 bases). The sample comprised blood. This clonotype was obtained from a man aged 25-45 years with Graves' ophthalmopathy. For the CDR3, the DNA is TGCAGTGCACGGGAAGGGGGGGCCCAGTACTTC. It translates to CSAREGGAQYF.